One TCR beta chain is described in this entry. What it binds is not known. The data stem from a study of identifying expanded T cells in peripheral blood. Regarding the study as a whole: Technical replicates showed about 1.1 changed clones; about two weeks 15 to 20; four weeks 19.

This CDR3 spans 18 amino acids. Germline lookup yields CDR1 LGHNA and CDR2 YNFKEQ. V gave up 3 bases and J gave up 1 base; unmatched junction bases: 3. The repertoire was sequenced with immunoSEQ multiplex PCR; TCRdb's copy has only in-frame clones and lacks some. Of around 94,000 clones listed, around 89% are singletons. Sequencing was performed on blood. The TCR comes from a person between 18 and 69 years old in good health. This rearrangement joins TRBV4-2 to TRBJ2-2; 15 bases are shared with TRBD2. CDR3 sequence: CASSQEGLAGGNTGELFF. CDR3 coding DNA: TGTGCCAGCAGCCAGGAGGGACTAGCGGGAGGGAACACCGGGGAGCTGTTTTTT.